This T cell receptor (beta chain) comes out of a study of blood T cell repertoires in COVID-19. The CDR3 has 16 amino acids. V was clipped by 3 bases and J by 0 bases, with 15 bases between them. Germline CDR1 reads MGHRA; CDR2 reads YSYEKL. Original methodology: Estimates of nucleated cell counts were drawn from the amplification of reference gene primers. Clones were read by immunoSEQ multiplex PCR, and TCRdb kept only the in-frame ones, dropping some. Clone size and the V and J calls come from that table; the DNA yielded D and trimming. This sample carries some 350,000 clones, around 82% of them seen once, and the ten largest clones take roughly 3%.

The sequence was collected from a man aged 25-40 years with active or convalescent COVID-19. V and J are TRBV4-1 and TRBJ2-7; a weak D match, TRBD2 (5 bases). Sequenced: peripheral blood. CDR3 in DNA: TGCGCCAGCAGCCATCAGAGGGCTACTAGCTCCTACGAGCAGTACTTC. Translating gives CASSHQRATSSYEQYF.